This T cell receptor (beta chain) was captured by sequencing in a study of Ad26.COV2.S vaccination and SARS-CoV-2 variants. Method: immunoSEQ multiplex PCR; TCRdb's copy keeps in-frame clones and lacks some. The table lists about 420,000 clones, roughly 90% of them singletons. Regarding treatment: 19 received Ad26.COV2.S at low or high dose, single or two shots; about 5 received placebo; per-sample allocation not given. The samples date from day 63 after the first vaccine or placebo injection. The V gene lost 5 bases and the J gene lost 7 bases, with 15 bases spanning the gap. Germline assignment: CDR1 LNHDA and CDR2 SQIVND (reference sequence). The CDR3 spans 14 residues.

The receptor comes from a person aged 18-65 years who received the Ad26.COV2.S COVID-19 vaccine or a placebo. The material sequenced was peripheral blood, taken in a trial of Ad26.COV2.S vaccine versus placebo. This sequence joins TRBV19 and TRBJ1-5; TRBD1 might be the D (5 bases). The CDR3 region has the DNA TGTGCCAGTAGTGACACCAGGGACCCGCAGCCCCAGCATTTT. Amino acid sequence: CASSDTRDPQPQHF. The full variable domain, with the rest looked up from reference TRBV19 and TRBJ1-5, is DGGITQSPKYLFRKEGQNVTLSCEQNLNHDAMYWYRQDPGQGLRLIYYSQIVNDFQKGDIAEGYSVSREKKESFPLTVTSAQKNPTAFYLCASSDTRDPQPQHFGDGTRLSIL.